This TCR beta chain was sequenced in a study of blood T cell repertoires in COVID-19 (dated by TCRdb to about 2020). Study-wide context: The collaborator samples originated in the United States, Italy and Spain and spanned the acute and convalescent phases of COVID-19. The prospective study material was composed of cDNA or gDNA derived from T cells, B-cell-depleted T cells, or PBMCs. Subjects who had been exposed to COVID-19, were actively infected with it, or had recovered from it provided the deeply sampled blood TCRbeta repertoires that made up the dataset. The repertoires were made available in a free public database intended to serve as a resource for research on the immune response to SARS-CoV-2. Samples were obtained from the ongoing ImmuneRACE study (first 160 participants) and from 1,000 to 1,500 subjects provided by 6 global collaborators. A de-identified subject ID, COVID-19 status, age in years and sex were almost always included in the sample metadata. Where available, HLA class I and class II types were obtained from metadata supplied by the sample provider rather than from assay-based typing. Points the paper makes about the study in general: How much clinical and demographic metadata was included differed by source and by participant, and the metadata was provided uncurated.

TCRbeta CDR3 regions were amplified from genomic DNA by means of the immunoSEQ Assay, a bias-controlled multiplex PCR. The published analysis was carried out like this. Within the assay, amplification of reference gene primers was used to estimate how many nucleated cells each sample contained. To quantify the absolute abundance of each unique TCRbeta CDR3 rearrangement, sequence reads were collapsed and filtered. Productive Simpson clonality was computed per sample as the square root of Simpson's diversity index over productive rearrangements. The table was pulled from immuneACCESS by TCRdb, which kept in-frame rearrangements only. Such tables lose some clones; where checked, under half of the loss comes from unresolved V genes, and the rest has no known cause. V and J calls plus clone size are reproduced from that table; the DNA served to infer D and trimming. Counted in this sample were approximately 140,000 clones; 80% to 85% of them appeared once. The ten largest clones add up to 4.5% to 6% of the sample.

This clone has a count of ten or more. The specificity of this receptor is unknown. Within one base of it there is no much larger clone, and no base qualities were kept. In the prospective study, participants were about 18 to 89 years old, resided in under 30 geographic areas of the United States, and were enrolled through a virtual design. In the prospective study, cohorts were assigned on the basis of participant-reported clinical history obtained from a screening survey and a study questionnaire. In the prospective study, whole blood, serum and a nasopharyngeal or oropharyngeal swab were collected from each participant by mobile phlebotomists. Prospective study participants could optionally give additional blood draws and questionnaires over a roughly 2-month period. Before DNA extraction, blood samples from the prospective study were shipped at room temperature or frozen. CDR1 is given as LNHDA and CDR2 as SQIVND, both from the germline V gene (reference sequence). The CDR3 contains 12 residues, cysteine and phenylalanine counted. Only the CDR3 DNA stays, 36 bases, in frame from base 1. A distance of 9 bases separates the germline ends of V and J, which lose 3 bases and 9 bases respectively.

The specimen sequenced was PBMCs or T cells enriched from blood (not recorded which). The TCR was taken from a man aged 35-49 years with acute COVID-19. The receptor chain draws on TRBV19 and TRBJ2-1; a tentative D match to TRBD1 spans 5 bases. The CDR3 is CASSILQGEQFF. The DNA sequence reads TGTGCCAGTAGTATTCTTCAGGGTGAGCAGTTCTTC.